Listed below are T cell receptor beta chains from one sample, sequenced in a study of identical twins. TCRdb fed the 5' RACE reads into MiXCR, producing one record per CDR3 protein. The sample lists 700,000 to 950,000 distinct CDR3 sequences, about 12% occurring once. This sample was shared with a second study, whose subject was yellow fever vaccine responses in identical twins.

Material: PBMCs. Receptors originate from a woman between 18 and 29 years old in good health. CDR3s include the opening cysteine and the closing phenylalanine or tryptophan. A D gene is named only where the DNA matches it firmly. Rows may omit the clone size; those that give it use once, few, many or a size class.

size,V,D,J,CDR3,DNA
.,TRBV2,TRBD2,TRBJ2-7,CASSLRLAWDEQYF,TGTGCCAGCAGTCTTAGACTAGCGTGGGACGAGCAGTACTTC
.,TRBV6-1,TRBD1,TRBJ1-2,CASRPGQGPFYGYTF,TGTGCCAGCAGACCAGGACAGGGGCCCTTCTATGGCTACACCTTC
few,TRBV18,TRBD1,TRBJ1-5,CATSDRGLGQPQHF,TGTGCCACTTCGGACAGGGGGCTCGGTCAGCCCCAGCATTTT
few,TRBV20-1,.,TRBJ1-1,CSAQWGTEAFF,TGCAGTGCTCAGTGGGGAACTGAAGCTTTCTTT
many,TRBV28,TRBD2,TRBJ2-1,CASSLPASGNNEQFF,TGTGCCAGCAGTTTACCGGCTAGCGGAAACAATGAGCAGTTCTTC
.,TRBV3-1,.,TRBJ2-2,CASSQDWDPTGELFF,TGTGCCAGCAGCCAAGATTGGGACCCCACCGGGGAGCTGTTTTTT
.,TRBV12-3/TRBV12-4,TRBD2,TRBJ2-3,CASSGNLAGSPTDTQYF,TGTGCCAGCAGCGGAAATCTAGCGGGATCTCCAACAGATACGCAGTATTTT
.,TRBV6-5,.,TRBJ1-2,CASSSWNLGGYTF,TGTGCCAGCAGTTCCTGGAATTTGGGTGGCTACACCTTC
few,TRBV2,.,TRBJ2-5,CASSAIDSYQETQYF,TGTGCCAGCAGTGCGATTGACAGCTACCAAGAGACCCAGTACTTC
.,TRBV4-2,TRBD2,TRBJ2-1,CASSQETSGSHEQFF,TGTGCCAGCAGCCAAGAAACTAGCGGGAGTCATGAGCAGTTCTTC
.,TRBV29-1,.,TRBJ2-1,CSSWDGYNEQFF,TGCAGCTCCTGGGACGGTTACAATGAGCAGTTCTTC
few,TRBV5-1,TRBD1,TRBJ1-6,CASSRDSPRNSPLHF,TGCGCCAGCAGCCGGGACAGTCCACGGAATTCACCCCTCCACTTT
.,TRBV12-3/TRBV12-4,TRBD2,TRBJ2-5,CASTLGGAWETQYF,TGTGCCAGCACCCTCGGGGGGGCGTGGGAGACCCAGTACTTC
few,TRBV29-1,TRBD2,TRBJ2-7,CSVEDLSGASGTYEQYF,TGCAGCGTTGAAGATCTTTCTGGGGCTAGCGGGACCTACGAGCAGTACTTC
many,TRBV27,.,TRBJ1-5,CASRALRDSNQPQHF,TGTGCCAGCAGGGCACTCCGGGACAGCAATCAGCCCCAGCATTTT
.,TRBV28,.,TRBJ2-7,CASRSTGADYEQYF,TGTGCCAGCAGAAGTACCGGGGCGGACTACGAGCAGTACTTC
.,TRBV5-1,.,TRBJ2-1,CASSLAYPAEYNEQFF,TGCGCCAGCAGCTTGGCTTATCCAGCGGAATACAATGAGCAGTTCTTC
few,TRBV9,.,TRBJ1-1,CASSGTENTEAFF,TGTGCCAGCAGCGGCACAGAGAACACTGAAGCTTTCTTT
.,TRBV4-2,TRBD2,TRBJ2-2,CARGPGVGGAGVSGELFF,TGTGCCAGGGGCCCCGGGGTAGGCGGGGCGGGAGTTTCCGGGGAGCTGTTTTTT
few,TRBV7-8,.,TRBJ2-2,CASSYDRDIETGELFF,TGTGCCAGCAGCTACGACCGGGACATAGAAACCGGGGAGCTGTTTTTT
.,TRBV29-1,.,TRBJ2-3,CSVAPPPGITDTQYF,TGCAGCGTTGCCCCCCCTCCGGGGATCACAGATACGCAGTATTTT
few,TRBV10-3,TRBD2,TRBJ2-1,CAIRAASGSDEQFF,TGTGCCATCAGGGCAGCTAGCGGGAGCGATGAGCAGTTCTTC
.,TRBV10-3,.,TRBJ2-1,CAISGGRGNEQFF,TGTGCCATCAGTGGAGGGCGGGGCAATGAGCAGTTCTTC
many,TRBV5-1,TRBD1,TRBJ2-1,CASSLPPLGQAYNEQFF,TGCGCCAGCAGCTTACCCCCCCTCGGACAGGCGTACAATGAGCAGTTCTTC
.,TRBV28,TRBD2,TRBJ2-7,CASSFRVAGGSYEQYF,TGTGCCAGCAGTTTTAGAGTAGCGGGAGGTTCCTACGAGCAGTACTTC
few,TRBV10-3,.,TRBJ1-2,CATQDQSSFTTDRIGYTF,TGTGCCACCCAGGACCAGAGCAGCTTCACCACGGACCGCATAGGCTACACCTTC
few,TRBV5-5,.,TRBJ1-1,CASSLEIRDDEAFF,TGTGCCAGCAGCTTGGAAATCAGGGATGATGAAGCTTTCTTT
.,TRBV5-1,.,TRBJ1-1,CASSLDGQFPTEAFF,TGCGCCAGCAGCTTGGATGGGCAGTTCCCCACTGAAGCTTTCTTT
.,TRBV3-1,.,TRBJ2-1,CASSQLLGTDPAGQFF,TGTGCCAGCAGCCAACTCCTCGGGACGGATCCTGCCGGGCAGTTCTTC
many,TRBV4-1,.,TRBJ1-6,CASSVTGRGPEQPNSPLHF,TGCGCCAGCAGCGTTACGGGGCGGGGGCCAGAGCAACCCAATTCACCCCTCCACTTT